The 9 T cell receptor beta chains below were found in one sample sequenced in a study of vaccination and CD4 T cells after COVID-19. The treatment was: roughly 11-day PBMC culture with coronavirus spike peptide pools or control peptides (ViraFEST assay). The study sequenced cultured CD4+ T cell DNA using the Oncomine TCR Beta short-read assay. Using its own MiXCR run on the PCR reads, TCRdb lists one record per CDR3 protein. The repertoire holds 15,000 to 20,000 distinct CDR3 sequences, with around 55% as singletons. These receptors lack a known antigen. Input material: CD4+ T cells from blood, cultured in vitro. All receptors come from a human donor who had recovered from COVID-19.

This clonotype was detected only a few times. The J gene is TRBJ2-2, the V gene TRBV7-8; D might be TRBD1 or TRBD2, each matching 5 bases. CDR1 is SGHVS and CDR2 is FQNEAQ in the germline V gene. The CDR3 spans 14 residues. Deletions cut 4 bases from V and 3 bases from J, with 9 bases between. The CDR3 nucleotides are TGTGCCAGCAGCTCCGGGACCTACACCGGGGAGCTGTTTTTT. Translation gives CASSSGTYTGELFF. Full variable domain (rest looked up from reference TRBV7-8 and TRBJ2-2): GAGVSQSPRYKVAKRGQDVALRCDPISGHVSLFWYQQALGQGPEFLTYFQNEAQLDKSGLPSDRFFAERPEGSVSTLKIQRTQQEDSAVYLCASSSGTYTGELFFGEGSRLTVL.

This clonotype appeared a few times. The DNA of the CDR3 is TGTGCCAGCAGTTTCAGCCGGACAGGCAATTATATGGGCAATCAGCCCCAGCATTTT. Protein sequence: CASSFSRTGNYMGNQPQHF. The chain links TRBV27 to TRBJ1-5; the match to TRBD1 covers 7 bases. CDR1 and CDR2 from the germline V gene are MNHEY and SMNVEV (reference sequence). There are 19 residues in the CDR3. V dropped 3 bases and J dropped 2; count of bases not matched to a gene: 16.

This clonotype was seen only a few times. This chain joins TRBV7-8 and TRBJ1-5, with a weak D call TRBD1 (5 bases). Germline V gene sequence: CDR1 SGHVS, CDR2 FQNEAQ. The CDR3 consists of 17 residues. Trimming left V 4 bases short and J 0 bases short, with 16 bases between. This CDR3 reads CASSSRGGGGSNQPQHF. CDR3 nucleotides: TGTGCCAGCAGCTCACGTGGGGGAGGAGGTAGCAATCAGCCCCAGCATTTT.

This rearrangement joins TRBV7-9 to TRBJ1-2; the match to TRBD1 covers 8 bases. Losses at the gene ends were 4 bases for V and 7 bases for J; bases not matched to a gene: 8. The CDR3 spans 14 residues. Germline V gives CDR1 SEHNR, CDR2 FQNEAQ (reference sequence). As DNA, the CDR3 is TGTGCCAGCAGCTCTTTCGGGACAGGAAGTGGCTACACCTTC. Encoded protein: CASSSFGTGSGYTF.

This sequence joins TRBV7-9 and TRBJ1-3, with D possibly matching TRBD1 (5 bases). CDR1 SEHNR and CDR2 FQNEAQ come from the germline V gene (reference sequence). V lost 1 base to trimming and J lost 1 base, with 11 bases between them. The CDR3 has 16 amino acids. The CDR3 spells CASSLVLSGSGNTIYF. In DNA form, the CDR3 reads TGTGCCAGCAGCTTAGTTCTATCAGGGTCTGGAAACACCATATATTTT.

This clonotype occurred a few times. This chain uses TRBV20-1 with TRBJ1-1, with a possible D match to TRBD1 (6 bases). This CDR3 spans 13 amino acids. Germline V gene sequence: CDR1 DFQATT, CDR2 SNEGSKA (reference sequence). V shed 0 bases and J shed 7 bases, with 12 bases lying between them. The CDR3 region is CSARDYREDEAFF. In nucleotides, the CDR3 is TGCAGTGCTAGAGATTACAGGGAGGATGAAGCTTTCTTT.

This rearrangement joins TRBV20-1 to TRBJ2-1; 9 bases align to TRBD2. This CDR3 is built from 17 residues. In germline, CDR1 is DFQATT, CDR2 SNEGSKA (reference sequence). Germline trimming cut 0 bases from V and 0 bases from J; bases unmatched to any gene: 6. This chain's CDR3 is CSARDHASGNSYNEQFF. For the CDR3, the DNA is TGCAGTGCTAGAGACCACGCTAGCGGGAACTCCTACAATGAGCAGTTCTTC.

This clonotype occurred a few times. The chain carries TRBV4-2 and TRBJ2-3; 7 nucleotides line up with TRBD2. The germline CDR1 and CDR2 sequences are LGHNA and YNFKEQ. With 4 bases clipped from V and 0 bases from J, the junction kept 7 bases outside the gene matches. The CDR3 length is 16 residues. The CDR3 DNA is TGTGCCAGCAGCCGACTCGGGGGGAGTAGCACAGATACGCAGTATTTT. It translates to CASSRLGGSSTDTQYF.

J is TRBJ2-1 and V is TRBV27; tentatively, D is TRBD1 or TRBD2 (5 bases each). Trimming pared 4 bases from V and 5 bases from J, leaving 18 bases between. Germline V lookup: CDR1 MNHEY, CDR2 SMNVEV (reference sequence). The CDR3 spans 16 residues. DNA of the CDR3: TGTGCCAGCAGTTCTAGGGTGGGGCTAGCCCACAATGAGCAGTTCTTC. This encodes CASSSRVGLAHNEQFF.